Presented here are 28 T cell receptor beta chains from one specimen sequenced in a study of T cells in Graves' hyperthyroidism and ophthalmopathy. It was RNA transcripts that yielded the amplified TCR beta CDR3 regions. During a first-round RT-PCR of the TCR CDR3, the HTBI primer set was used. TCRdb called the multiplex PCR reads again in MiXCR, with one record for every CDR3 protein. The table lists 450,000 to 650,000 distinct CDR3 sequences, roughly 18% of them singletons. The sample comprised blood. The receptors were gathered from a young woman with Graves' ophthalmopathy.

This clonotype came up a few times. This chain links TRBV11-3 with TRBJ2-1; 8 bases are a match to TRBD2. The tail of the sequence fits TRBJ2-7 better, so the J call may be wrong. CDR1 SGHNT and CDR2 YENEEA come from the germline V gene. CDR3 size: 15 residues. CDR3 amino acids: CASSYLGGGYNEQYF. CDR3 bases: TGTGCCAGCAGCTACCTCGGGGGGGGGTACAATGAGCAGTACTTC.

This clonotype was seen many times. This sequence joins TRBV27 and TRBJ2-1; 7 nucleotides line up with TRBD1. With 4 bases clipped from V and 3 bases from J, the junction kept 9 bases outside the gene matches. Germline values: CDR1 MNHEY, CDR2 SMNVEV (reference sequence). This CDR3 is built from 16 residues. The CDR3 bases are TGTGCCAGCAGTTCCCCATACAGGGGAATCTACAATGAGCAGTTCTTC. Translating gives CASSSPYRGIYNEQFF.

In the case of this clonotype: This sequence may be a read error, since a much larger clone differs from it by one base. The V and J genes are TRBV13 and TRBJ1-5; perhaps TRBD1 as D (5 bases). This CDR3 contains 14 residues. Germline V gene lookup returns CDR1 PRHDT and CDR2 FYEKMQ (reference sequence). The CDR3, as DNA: TGTACCAGCAGCTCACTGCGGGGGGATCAGCCCCAGCATTTT. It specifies CTSSSLRGDQPQHF. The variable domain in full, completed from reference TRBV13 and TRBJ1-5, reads AAGVIQSPRHLIKEKRETATLKCYPIPRHDTVYWYQQGPGQDPQFLISFYEKMQSDKGSIPDRFSAQQFSDYHSELNMSSLELGDSALYFCTSSSLRGDQPQHFGDGTRLSIL.

CDR3 region: CASGLVGRGDTGELFF. CDR3 nucleotide sequence: TGTGCTAGTGGTTTGGTAGGCAGGGGGGACACCGGGGAGCTGTTTTTT. V and J are TRBV12-5 and TRBJ2-2; possibly TRBD1 for D (7 bases). CDR1 and CDR2 (germline): LGHNT, FRNRAP. The ends were cut back, 0 bases at V and 3 bases at J, with 11 bases in the middle. The length of the CDR3 is 16 residues.

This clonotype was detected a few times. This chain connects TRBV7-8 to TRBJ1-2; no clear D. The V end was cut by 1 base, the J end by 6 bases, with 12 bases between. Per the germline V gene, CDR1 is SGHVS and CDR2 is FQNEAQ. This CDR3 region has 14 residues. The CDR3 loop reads CASSLEDPLNGYTF. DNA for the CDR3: TGTGCCAGCAGCTTAGAAGACCCTTTGAATGGCTACACCTTC.

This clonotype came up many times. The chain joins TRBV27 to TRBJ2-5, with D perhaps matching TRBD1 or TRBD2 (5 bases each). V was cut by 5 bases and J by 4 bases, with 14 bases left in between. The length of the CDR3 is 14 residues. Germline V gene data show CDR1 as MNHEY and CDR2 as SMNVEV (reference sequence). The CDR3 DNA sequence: TGTGCCAGCAGTCTCGGGGCGACTGGAGAGACCCAGTACTTC. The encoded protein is CASSLGATGETQYF.

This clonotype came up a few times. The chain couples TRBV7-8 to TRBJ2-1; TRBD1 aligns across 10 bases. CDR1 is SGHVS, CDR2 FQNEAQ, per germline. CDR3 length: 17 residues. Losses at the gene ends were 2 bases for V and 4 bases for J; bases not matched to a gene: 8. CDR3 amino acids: CASSLRSGTGAYNEQFF. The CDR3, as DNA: TGTGCCAGCAGCTTAAGATCCGGGACAGGGGCATACAATGAGCAGTTCTTC.

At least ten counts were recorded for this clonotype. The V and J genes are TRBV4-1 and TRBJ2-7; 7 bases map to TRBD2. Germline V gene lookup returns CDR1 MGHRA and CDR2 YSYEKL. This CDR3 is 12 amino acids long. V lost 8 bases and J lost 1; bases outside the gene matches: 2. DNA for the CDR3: TGCGCCAGCGCGGGGGAGTCCTACGAGCAGTACTTC. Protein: CASAGESYEQYF.

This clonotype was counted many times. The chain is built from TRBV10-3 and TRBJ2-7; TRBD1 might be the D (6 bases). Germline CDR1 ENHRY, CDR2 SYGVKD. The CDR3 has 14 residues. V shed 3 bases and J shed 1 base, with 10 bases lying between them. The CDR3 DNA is TGTGCCATCAGTGACCCAGGGGAGTCCTACGAGCAGTACTTC. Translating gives CAISDPGESYEQYF.

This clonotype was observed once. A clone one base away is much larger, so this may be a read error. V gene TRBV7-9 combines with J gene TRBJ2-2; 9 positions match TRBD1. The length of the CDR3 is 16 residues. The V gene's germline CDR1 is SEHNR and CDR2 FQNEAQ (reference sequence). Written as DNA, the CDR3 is TGTGCCAGCAGCTCTACAGGGGGCTCGAGGACCGGGGAGCCGTTTTTT. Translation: CASSSTGGSRTGEPFF.

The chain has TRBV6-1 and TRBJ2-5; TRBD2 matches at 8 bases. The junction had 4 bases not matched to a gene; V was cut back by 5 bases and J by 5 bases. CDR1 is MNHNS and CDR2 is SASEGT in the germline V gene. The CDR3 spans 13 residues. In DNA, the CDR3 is TGTGCCAGCAGTATAGCGGGGTGGGAGACCCAGTACTTC. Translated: CASSIAGWETQYF.

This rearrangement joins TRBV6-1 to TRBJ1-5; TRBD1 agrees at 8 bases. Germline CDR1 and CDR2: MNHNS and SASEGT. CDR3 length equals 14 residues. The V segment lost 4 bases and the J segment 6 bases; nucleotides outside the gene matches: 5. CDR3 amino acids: CASSAQGAIQPQHF. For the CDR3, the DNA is TGTGCCAGCAGTGCGCAGGGGGCGATTCAGCCCCAGCATTTT.

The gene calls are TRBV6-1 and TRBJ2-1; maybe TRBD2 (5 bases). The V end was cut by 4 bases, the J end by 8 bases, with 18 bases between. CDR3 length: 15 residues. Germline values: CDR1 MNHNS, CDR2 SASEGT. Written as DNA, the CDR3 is TGTGCCAGCAGTGTAGGAGGCCTAGGCTCGGATGAGCAGTTCTTC. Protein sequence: CASSVGGLGSDEQFF.

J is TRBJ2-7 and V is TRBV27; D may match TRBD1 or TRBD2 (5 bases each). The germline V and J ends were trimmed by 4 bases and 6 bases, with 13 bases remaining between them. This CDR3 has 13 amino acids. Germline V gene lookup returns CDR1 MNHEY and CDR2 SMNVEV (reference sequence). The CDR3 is CASSSPPGTEQYF. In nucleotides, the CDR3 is TGTGCCAGCAGTTCCCCCCCGGGGACCGAGCAGTACTTC.

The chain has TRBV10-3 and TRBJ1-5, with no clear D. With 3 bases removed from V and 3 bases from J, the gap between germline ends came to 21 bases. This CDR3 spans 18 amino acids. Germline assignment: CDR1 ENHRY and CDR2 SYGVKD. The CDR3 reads CAISETWTGILTNQPQHF. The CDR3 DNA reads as TGTGCCATCAGTGAAACCTGGACGGGGATTCTAACCAATCAGCCCCAGCATTTT.

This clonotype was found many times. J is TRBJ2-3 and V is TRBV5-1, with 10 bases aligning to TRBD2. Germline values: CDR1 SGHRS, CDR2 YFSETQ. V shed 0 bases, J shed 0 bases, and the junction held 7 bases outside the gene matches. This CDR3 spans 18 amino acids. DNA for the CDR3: TGCGCCAGCAGCTTGGGGCCGGGACTAGCGACTAGCACAGATACGCAGTATTTT. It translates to CASSLGPGLATSTDTQYF.

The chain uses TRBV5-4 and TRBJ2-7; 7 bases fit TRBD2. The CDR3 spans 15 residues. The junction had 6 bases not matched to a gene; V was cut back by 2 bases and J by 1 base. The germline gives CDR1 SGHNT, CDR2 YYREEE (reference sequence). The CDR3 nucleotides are TGTGCCAGCAGCTTCGGGGAGGGCCGATCCTACGAGCAGTACTTC. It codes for CASSFGEGRSYEQYF. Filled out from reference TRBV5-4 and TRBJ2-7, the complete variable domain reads ETGVTQSPTHLIKTRGQQVTLRCSSQSGHNTVSWYQQALGQGPQFIFQYYREEENGRGNFPPRFSGLQFPNYSSELNVNALELDDSALYLCASSFGEGRSYEQYFGPGTRLTVT.

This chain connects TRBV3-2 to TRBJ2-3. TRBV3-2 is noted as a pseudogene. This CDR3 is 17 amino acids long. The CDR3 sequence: CASSQAHGSGSTDTQYF. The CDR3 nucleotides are TGTGCCAGCAGCCAAGCTCATGGGTCAGGCTCTACAGATACGCAGTATTTT.

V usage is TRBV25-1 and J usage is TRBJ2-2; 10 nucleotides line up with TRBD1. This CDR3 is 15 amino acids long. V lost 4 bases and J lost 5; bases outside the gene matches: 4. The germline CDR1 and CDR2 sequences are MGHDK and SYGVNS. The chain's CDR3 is CASSADRGKTGELFF. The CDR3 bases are TGTGCCAGCAGTGCGGACAGGGGGAAGACCGGGGAGCTGTTTTTT. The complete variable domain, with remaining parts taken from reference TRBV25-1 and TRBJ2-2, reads EADIYQTPRYLVIGTGKKITLECSQTMGHDKMYWYQQDPGMELHLIHYSYGVNSTEKGDLSSESTVSRIRTEHFPLTLESARPSHTSQYLCASSADRGKTGELFFGEGSRLTVL.

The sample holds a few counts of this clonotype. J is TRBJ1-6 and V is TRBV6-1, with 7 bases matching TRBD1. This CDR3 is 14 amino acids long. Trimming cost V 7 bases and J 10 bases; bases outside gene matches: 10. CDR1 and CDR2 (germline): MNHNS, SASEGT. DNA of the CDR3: TGTGCCAGCACCGACAGGGTAGTACGGTCACCCCTCCACTTT. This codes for CASTDRVVRSPLHF.

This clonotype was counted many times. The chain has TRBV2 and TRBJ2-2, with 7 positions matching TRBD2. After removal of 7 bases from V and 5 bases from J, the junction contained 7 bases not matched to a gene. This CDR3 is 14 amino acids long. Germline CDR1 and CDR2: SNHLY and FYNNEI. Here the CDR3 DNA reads TGTGCCAGCAAAGGATCCGGGGGGACCGGGGAGCTGTTTTTT. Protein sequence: CASKGSGGTGELFF.

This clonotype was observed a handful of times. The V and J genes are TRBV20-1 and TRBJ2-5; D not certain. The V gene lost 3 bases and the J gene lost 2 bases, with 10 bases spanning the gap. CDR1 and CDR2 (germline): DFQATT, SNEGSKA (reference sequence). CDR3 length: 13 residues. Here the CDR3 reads CSARANLQETQYF. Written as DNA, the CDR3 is TGCAGTGCTAGGGCTAATCTTCAAGAGACCCAGTACTTC.

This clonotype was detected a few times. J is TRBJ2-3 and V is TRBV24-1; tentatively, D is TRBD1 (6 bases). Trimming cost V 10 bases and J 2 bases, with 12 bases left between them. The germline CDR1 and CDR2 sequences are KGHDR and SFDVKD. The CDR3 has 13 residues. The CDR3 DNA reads TGTGCCACTCAAACAGGGATCACAGATACGCAGTATTTT. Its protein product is CATQTGITDTQYF.

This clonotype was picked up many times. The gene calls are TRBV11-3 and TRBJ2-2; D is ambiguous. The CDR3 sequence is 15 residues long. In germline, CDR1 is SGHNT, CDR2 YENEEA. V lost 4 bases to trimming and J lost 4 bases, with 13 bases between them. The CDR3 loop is CASSSRQMGTGELFF. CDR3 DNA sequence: TGTGCCAGCAGCTCCCGCCAGATGGGCACCGGGGAGCTGTTTTTT.

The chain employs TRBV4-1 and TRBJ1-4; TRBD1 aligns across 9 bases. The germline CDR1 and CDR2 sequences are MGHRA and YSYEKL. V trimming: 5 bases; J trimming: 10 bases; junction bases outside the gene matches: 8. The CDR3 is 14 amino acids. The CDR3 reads CASSYGQGKVKLFF. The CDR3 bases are TGCGCCAGCAGCTACGGACAGGGGAAGGTAAAACTGTTTTTT.

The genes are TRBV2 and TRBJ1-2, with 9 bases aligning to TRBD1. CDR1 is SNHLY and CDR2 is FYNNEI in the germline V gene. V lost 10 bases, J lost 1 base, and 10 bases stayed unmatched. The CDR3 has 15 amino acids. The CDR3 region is CAKTGGFGFNYGYTF. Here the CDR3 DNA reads TGTGCCAAGACAGGGGGATTTGGATTTAACTATGGCTACACCTTC.

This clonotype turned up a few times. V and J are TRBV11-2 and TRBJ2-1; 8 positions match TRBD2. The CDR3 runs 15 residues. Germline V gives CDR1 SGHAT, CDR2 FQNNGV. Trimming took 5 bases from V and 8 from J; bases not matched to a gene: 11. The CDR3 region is CASSPGGGASDEQFF. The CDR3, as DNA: TGTGCCAGCAGCCCGGGGGGGGGGGCTAGCGATGAGCAGTTCTTC.

The CDR3 spells CAIEGTGPLGEQFF. The CDR3 nucleotides are TGTGCCATTGAGGGGACAGGGCCCCTCGGGGAGCAGTTCTTC. This rearrangement joins TRBV2 to TRBJ2-1, with 9 bases fitting TRBD1. CDR3 length: 14 amino acids. Germline-derived CDR1 and CDR2 are SNHLY and FYNNEI. Losses at the gene ends were 10 bases for V and 10 bases for J; bases not matched to a gene: 14.